Below are 5 T cell receptor beta chains sequenced from a single sample in a study of T cells in Graves' hyperthyroidism and ophthalmopathy. The TCR beta CDR3 regions underwent amplification using RNA transcripts as the source. Carried out on the TCR CDR3, a first-round RT-PCR used the HTBI primer set. One entry per CDR3 protein results from TCRdb running MiXCR on the multiplex PCR reads. The sample has about 840,000 distinct CDR3 sequences; 35% to 40% are singletons. Input material: blood. The source of these receptors is a man between 18 and 29 years old with Graves' hyperthyroidism.

The chain uses TRBV10-3 and TRBJ2-1; no reliable D call. CDR1 and CDR2 (germline): ENHRY, SYGVKD. The V end lost 4 bases, the J end lost 0 bases, and 10 bases lay between the germline ends. The CDR3 consists of 15 residues. The CDR3 region is CAISGGTNSYNEQFF. The CDR3 DNA follows: TGTGCCATCAGTGGGGGAACCAACTCCTACAATGAGCAGTTCTTC.

The rearrangement links TRBV27 to TRBJ2-7; D gene uncertain. CDR1 and CDR2 (germline): MNHEY, SMNVEV (reference sequence). The CDR3 spans 13 residues. Trimming stripped 0 bases from V and 3 bases from J, with 6 bases between. CDR3 sequence reads: CASSLSDNYEQYF. CDR3 coding DNA: TGTGCCAGCAGTTTATCAGACAACTACGAGCAGTACTTC.

There are many counts of this clonotype. This rearrangement joins TRBV25-1 to TRBJ1-6; 7 positions agree with TRBD1. Germline CDR1 is MGHDK and CDR2 is SYGVNS. Trimming at V came to 3 bases and at J to 7 bases, leaving 3 bases not matched to a gene. This CDR3 comprises 14 residues. CDR3 nucleotides: TGTGCCAGCAGTGAGACAGGGTTGAATTCACCCCTCCACTTT. Amino acid sequence: CASSETGLNSPLHF.

This clonotype came up once. This chain uses TRBV5-5 with TRBJ2-5; no clear D. The V end was cut by 6 bases, the J end by 5 bases, with 14 bases between. Germline-derived CDR1 and CDR2 are SGHKS and YYEKEE (reference sequence). CDR3 length: 13 amino acids. The CDR3: CASIGPLMETQYF. CDR3 sequence (DNA): TGTGCCAGCATTGGACCGCTCATGGAGACCCAGTACTTC.

J is TRBJ2-2 and V is TRBV25-1, with 7 positions matching TRBD1. Germline CDR1 reads MGHDK; CDR2 reads SYGVNS. V shed 9 bases, J shed 5 bases, and the junction held 6 bases outside the gene matches. This CDR3 has 13 residues. CDR3 in amino acids: CARGQQGTGELFF. In nucleotides, the CDR3 is TGTGCCAGGGGACAACAGGGGACCGGGGAGCTGTTTTTT.